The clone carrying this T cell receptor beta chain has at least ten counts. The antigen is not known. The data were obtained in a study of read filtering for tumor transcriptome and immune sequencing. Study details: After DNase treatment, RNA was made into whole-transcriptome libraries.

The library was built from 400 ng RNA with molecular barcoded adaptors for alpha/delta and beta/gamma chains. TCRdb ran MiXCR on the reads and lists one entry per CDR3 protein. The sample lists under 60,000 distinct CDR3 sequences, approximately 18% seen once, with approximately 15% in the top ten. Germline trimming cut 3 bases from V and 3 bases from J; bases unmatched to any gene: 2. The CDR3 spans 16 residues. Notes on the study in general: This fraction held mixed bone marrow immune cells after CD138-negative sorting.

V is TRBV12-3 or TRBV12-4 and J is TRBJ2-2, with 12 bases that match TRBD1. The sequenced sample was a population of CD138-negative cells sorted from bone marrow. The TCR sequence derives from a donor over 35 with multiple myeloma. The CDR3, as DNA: TGTGCCAGCAGTTTGGGACAGGGGGCTCACACCGGGGAGCTGTTTTTT. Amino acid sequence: CASSLGQGAHTGELFF.